A single sample gave rise to the 11 T cell receptor beta chains below, sequenced in a study of low-dose radiotherapy and immunotherapy resistance in tumors. First-strand cDNA used TRAV- and TRBV-specific primers, covering alpha and beta chains. The authors ran 15 to 20 PCR cycles to amplify TCRs with a constant-region primer and V-primer adapter. One entry per CDR3 protein, called by TCRdb with MiXCR from the reads. The sample carries just over 90,000 distinct CDR3 sequences, under 25% recorded once. The time point here: after trial treatment. Treatment noted: LDRT plus nivolumab, ipilimumab, low-dose cyclophosphamide and aspirin (RACIN trial). Source: PBMCs, taken after low-dose radiotherapy plus immunotherapy. These receptors originate from a female donor with ovarian cancer.

This chain joins TRBV20-1 and TRBJ2-2; D might be TRBD2 (6 bases). Germline-derived CDR1 and CDR2 are DFQATT and SNEGSKA (reference sequence). The V gene lost 5 bases and the J gene lost 5 bases, with 18 bases spanning the gap. The CDR3 contains 15 residues. CDR3 protein: CSASGLLNPTGELFF. Here the CDR3 DNA reads TGCAGTGCTTCGGGACTTCTTAACCCAACCGGGGAGCTGTTTTTT.

This clonotype was recorded at least ten times. The chain couples TRBV9 to TRBJ1-6; D uncertain. The V end was cut by 0 bases, the J end by 8 bases, with 6 bases between. The CDR3 sequence is 13 residues long. Per germline, CDR1 SGDLS and CDR2 YYNGEE. The CDR3 DNA follows: TGTGCCAGCAGCGTAGTGTCCGATTCACCCCTCCACTTT. Its translation is CASSVVSDSPLHF.

This clonotype appeared many times. This chain connects TRBV27 to TRBJ1-1, with a possible D match to TRBD1 (6 bases). Trimming took off 8 bases at V and 3 bases at J, with 22 bases between the two ends. Germline CDR1 and CDR2: MNHEY and SMNVEV (reference sequence). The CDR3 consists of 16 residues. CDR3 in amino acids: CASRSAYRERDTEAFF. Here the CDR3 DNA reads TGTGCCAGCCGTTCAGCCTACAGGGAACGGGACACTGAAGCTTTCTTT.

In its sample, this clonotype is medium-sized. The V gene is TRBV6-2 or TRBV6-3, the J gene TRBJ2-1, with TRBD1 as a possible D gene (5 bases). The CDR3 runs to 13 residues. Trimming shortened V by 6 bases and J by 3 bases, and 9 bases separated the two germline ends. Germline lookup yields CDR1 MNHEY and CDR2 SVGEGT. CDR3 bases: TGTGCCAGCAGCCAGGACAACTACAATGAGCAGTTCTTC. Translation gives CASSQDNYNEQFF.

The chain is built from TRBV5-3 and TRBJ1-1, with a possible D match to TRBD1 (5 bases). TRBV5-3 is placed among ORFs of uncertain function. This CDR3 is 13 amino acids long. Trimming cost V 8 bases and J 7 bases, with 18 bases left between them. CDR3: CASSLREGDEAFF. DNA for the CDR3: TGTGCCAGCAGCCTCAGGGAGGGAGATGAAGCTTTCTTT.

This clonotype was seen at least ten times. The rearrangement links TRBV20-1 to TRBJ2-1, with D possibly TRBD2 on 5 matching bases. The CDR3 has 15 amino acids. Germline lookup yields CDR1 DFQATT and CDR2 SNEGSKA (reference sequence). Trimming removed 4 bases at V and 1 base at J, with 14 bases between. CDR3 protein: CSAMPPSYSYNEQFF. For the CDR3, the DNA is TGCAGTGCTATGCCCCCTAGCTATTCCTACAATGAGCAGTTCTTC.

The chain uses TRBV20-1 and TRBJ2-1; 9 bases match TRBD1. V dropped 2 bases and J dropped 6; count of bases not matched to a gene: 8. The CDR3 is 15 residues long. CDR1 and CDR2 from the germline V gene are DFQATT and SNEGSKA (reference sequence). For the CDR3, the DNA is TGCAGTGCTAGAAAGGGACAGGGAGTCGGCAATGAGCAGTTCTTC. Protein product: CSARKGQGVGNEQFF.

The table lists this clonotype with many counts. Its ends do not fully match the called genes, so a read error is possible. The chain has TRBV5-1 and TRBJ2-5, with TRBD2 matching 8 bases. Germline V gene data show CDR1 as SGHRS and CDR2 as YFSETQ. This CDR3 region has 15 residues. This CDR3 reads CASSPGTGGEETQYF. CDR3 in DNA: TGTGCCAGCAGCCCCGGGACGGGGGGGGAGGAGACCCAGTACTTC.

This clonotype was recorded at least ten times. V is TRBV4-1 and J is TRBJ2-1; 9 bases fit TRBD2. The CDR3 contains 19 residues. Germline lookup yields CDR1 MGHRA and CDR2 YSYEKL. Germline trimming cut 0 bases from V and 5 bases from J; bases unmatched to any gene: 14. The CDR3 nucleotides are TGCGCCAGCAGCCAAGATCCAAGCCGCGGGACTAGCAGAGACAATGAGCAGTTCTTC. This gives the protein CASSQDPSRGTSRDNEQFF.

V gene TRBV15 combines with J gene TRBJ2-2; D may be TRBD1 or TRBD2 (5 bases each). CDR3 length: 15 residues. V was pared by 4 bases and J by 9 bases, with 18 bases between. Germline loops: CDR1 LNHNV, CDR2 YYDKDF (reference sequence). The CDR3 protein is CATSTGTWVSRELFF. The DNA of the CDR3 is TGTGCCACCAGCACAGGGACGTGGGTTTCCAGGGAGCTGTTTTTT.

This clonotype showed up many times. This chain links TRBV10-3 with TRBJ1-1; 11 bases fit TRBD1. The ends lost 6 bases at V and 4 bases at J; junction bases unmatched: 7. From germline, CDR1 is ENHRY and CDR2 SYGVKD. CDR3 size: 15 residues. Here the CDR3 DNA reads TGTGCCATCAGACCCGGGACAGGGGGGATCACTGAAGCTTTCTTT. Protein sequence: CAIRPGTGGITEAFF.